These 29 T cell receptor beta chains were all obtained from the same sample, sequenced in a study of cytomegalovirus exposure and HLA in healthy donors (dated by TCRdb to about 2017). The library was prepared using the immunoSEQ multiplex PCR assay. The multiplex PCR relied on a mix of 60 forward primers for TCR Vbeta segments and 13 reverse primers for TCR Jbeta segments. TCRdb limited this immuneACCESS table to in-frame rearrangements with V and J called. A share of clones is missing; checked studies link under half to unresolved V genes, and the rest is unexplained. The sample records roughly 190,000 clones, around 79% of which are singletons. The ten most abundant clones make up approximately 1.4% of the sample. Sequencing input: PBMCs. All receptors derive from a woman in her 50s in good health and CMV-seronegative.

The chain joins TRBV7-9 to TRBJ1-2, with a possible D match to TRBD1 (6 bases). The germline CDR1 and CDR2 sequences are SEHNR and FQNEAQ (reference sequence). Between the trimmed V and J ends, which lost 5 bases and 6 bases, there was a span of 19 bases. The CDR3 contains 15 residues. The CDR3 region has the DNA TGTGCCAGCAGCCCACAGGGCCACCTCTCCCATGGCTACACCTTC. Protein product: CASSPQGHLSHGYTF.

The rearrangement joins TRBV7-3 to TRBJ2-1, with D possibly TRBD1 on 6 matching bases. V was pared by 2 bases and J by 8 bases, with 10 bases between. This CDR3 comprises 13 residues. Germline V gives CDR1 SGHTA, CDR2 FQGTGA. The CDR3 protein is CASSLGGGDEQFF. In DNA, the CDR3 is TGTGCCAGCAGCTTAGGTGGGGGCGATGAGCAGTTCTTC. Based on the CDR3 plus reference TRBV7-3 and TRBJ2-1, the full variable domain is GAGVSQTPSNKVTEKGKYVELRCDPISGHTALYWYRQSLGQGPEFLIYFQGTGAADDSGLPNDRFFAVRPEGSVSTLKIQRTERGDSAVYLCASSLGGGDEQFFGPGTRLTVL.

This clone appeared a few times. The genes are TRBV6-1 and TRBJ2-5, with D possibly TRBD1 on 5 matching bases. Trimming cost V 5 bases and J 5 bases, with 9 bases left between them. From germline, CDR1 is MNHNS and CDR2 SASEGT. The CDR3 has 12 residues. CDR3 bases: TGTGCCAGCAGTCCAGGGCTCGAGACCCAGTACTTC. Its translation: CASSPGLETQYF.

V gene TRBV7-2 combines with J gene TRBJ2-5; D not certain. CDR1 is SGHTA and CDR2 is FQGNSA in the germline V gene. CDR3 length equals 14 residues. V lost 0 bases and J lost 2, with 7 bases in between. Written as DNA, the CDR3 is TGTGCCAGCAGCTTAGCGGGCACACAAGAGACCCAGTACTTC. It is translated as CASSLAGTQETQYF.

V is TRBV9 and J is TRBJ1-1, with 9 bases matching TRBD1. V lost 3 bases and J lost 0; bases outside the gene matches: 0. Germline loops: CDR1 SGDLS, CDR2 YYNGEE. The CDR3 covers 14 residues. This chain's CDR3 is CASSGQGVNTEAFF. The CDR3 region has the DNA TGTGCCAGCAGCGGACAGGGGGTGAACACTGAAGCTTTCTTT.

This clone was seen more than once but under ten times. V is TRBV6-1 and J is TRBJ1-2; TRBD1 aligns across 8 bases. Germline CDR1 and CDR2: MNHNS and SASEGT. The CDR3 totals 14 residues. The V gene end was trimmed by 6 bases and the J gene end by 8 bases; junction bases not matched to a gene: 11. For the CDR3, the DNA is TGTGCCAGCAGCGACAACCAGGGGGCGAACGGCTACACCTTC. Protein sequence: CASSDNQGANGYTF.

V gene TRBV9 combines with J gene TRBJ2-3; the match to TRBD1 covers 7 bases. Germline CDR1 reads SGDLS; CDR2 reads YYNGEE. The CDR3 runs to 13 residues. The V gene end was trimmed by 0 bases and the J gene end by 12 bases; junction bases not matched to a gene: 7. CDR3 protein: CASSVGVGGDQYF. The CDR3 DNA sequence: TGTGCCAGCAGCGTAGGGGTAGGGGGCGACCAGTATTTT.

This clone has just a few counts. The chain joins TRBV2 to TRBJ1-2; 9 positions agree with TRBD1. J lost 7 bases, V lost 1 base, and 13 bases had no gene match. This CDR3 spans 17 amino acids. The germline gives CDR1 SNHLY, CDR2 FYNNEI. Written as DNA, the CDR3 is TGTGCCAGCAGTGAAGAAGGACAGGGGAGTCTGGGTCGTGGCTACACCTTC. This sequence encodes CASSEEGQGSLGRGYTF.

The rearrangement links TRBV9 to TRBJ1-2; D might be TRBD1 (5 bases). The CDR3 has 14 residues. Germline loops: CDR1 SGDLS, CDR2 YYNGEE. Trimming removed 0 bases at V and 4 bases at J, with 10 bases between. The CDR3 sequence: CASSVDMGGYGYTF. CDR3 DNA: TGTGCCAGCAGCGTAGATATGGGGGGCTATGGCTACACCTTC.

The J gene is TRBJ2-5, the V gene TRBV2; D is perhaps TRBD2 (6 bases). Germline V CDR1 and CDR2: SNHLY, FYNNEI. CDR3 length: 13 residues. Trimming took 6 bases from V and 8 from J, leaving 16 bases between them. In DNA form, the CDR3 reads TGTGCCAGCAGCGCGGGAACGCGTGTCACCCAGTACTTC. As protein: CASSAGTRVTQYF.

This chain joins TRBV12-5 and TRBJ1-5; 10 nucleotides match TRBD1. V lost 6 bases, J lost 8 bases, and 4 bases stayed unmatched. Germline CDR1 and CDR2: LGHNT and FRNRAP. The CDR3 sequence is 13 residues long. The CDR3 region is CASGGQGREPQHF. CDR3 nucleotide sequence: TGTGCTAGTGGGGGACAGGGGAGGGAGCCCCAGCATTTT. The variable domain in full, with the rest retrieved from reference TRBV12-5 and TRBJ1-5, is DARVTQTPRHKVTEMGQEVTMRCQPILGHNTVFWYRQTMMQGLELLAYFRNRAPLDDSGMPKDRFSAEMPDATLATLKIQPSEPRDSAVYFCASGGQGREPQHFGDGTRLSIL.

CDR3 nucleotides: TGCAGCGTTGAAGAGAGAGGGCGGGGGCCCAATGGCTACACCTTC. Its translation: CSVEERGRGPNGYTF. V gene TRBV29-1 combines with J gene TRBJ1-2; the D gene is possibly TRBD1 (6 bases). With 0 bases removed from V and 6 bases from J, the gap between germline ends came to 17 bases. The length of the CDR3 is 15 residues. The germline V gene encodes CDR1 SQVTM and CDR2 ANQGSEA.

The V call is TRBV2, the J call TRBJ2-1; tentatively, D is TRBD2 (5 bases). In germline, CDR1 is SNHLY, CDR2 FYNNEI. The CDR3 length is 12 residues. Deletions cut 5 bases from V and 9 bases from J, with 11 bases between. CDR3 sequence: CASSRDYAEQFF. The CDR3 DNA reads TGTGCCAGCAGTAGAGACTACGCTGAGCAGTTCTTC.

CDR3 sequence (DNA): TGTGCCAGCAGCTTGAGGAGGGAAAAAGCTAACTATGGCTACACCTTC. It specifies CASSLRREKANYGYTF. The genes are TRBV5-4 and TRBJ1-2, with unresolved D. V was cut by 1 base and J by 0 bases, with 13 bases left in between. The CDR3 is made up of 16 amino acids. The germline V gene has CDR1 SGHNT and CDR2 YYREEE (reference sequence).

The chain recombines TRBV6-1 with TRBJ2-5; perhaps TRBD2 as D (6 bases). The CDR3 totals 15 residues. Trimming pared 7 bases from V and 2 bases from J, leaving 17 bases between. Germline V gives CDR1 MNHNS, CDR2 SASEGT. The CDR3 coding sequence is TGTGCCAGCACGAAGGTCTGGGGGGTACAAGAGACCCAGTACTTC. It translates to CASTKVWGVQETQYF.

The gene calls are TRBV6-4 and TRBJ1-1, with D possibly TRBD1 on 6 matching bases. The CDR3 has 13 amino acids. Germline CDR1 is MRHNA and CDR2 is SNTAGT. V lost 3 bases, J lost 5 bases, and 10 bases lay in between. Here the CDR3 reads CASSEKGGTEAFF. In nucleotides, the CDR3 is TGTGCCAGCAGTGAAAAGGGGGGGACTGAAGCTTTCTTT.

V is TRBV18 and J is TRBJ2-1; unclear D gene. The CDR3 covers 15 residues. The V gene lost 4 bases and the J gene lost 12 bases, with 22 bases spanning the gap. Germline lookup yields CDR1 KGHSH and CDR2 LQKENI. CDR3 sequence (DNA): TGTGCCAGCTCACTCAGGCCGCCTCCAGAAGTGGGGCAGTTCTTC. It translates to CASSLRPPPEVGQFF. Full variable domain (outside the CDR3, taken from reference TRBV18 and TRBJ2-1): NAGVMQNPRHLVRRRGQEARLRCSPMKGHSHVYWYRQLPEEGLKFMVYLQKENIIDESGMPKERFSAEFPKEGPSILRIQQVVRGDSAAYFCASSLRPPPEVGQFFGPGTRLTVL.

The chain recombines TRBV19 with TRBJ2-7; D perhaps matches TRBD1 (5 bases). Per germline, CDR1 LNHDA and CDR2 SQIVND (reference sequence). V lost 7 bases to trimming and J lost 2 bases, with 12 bases between them. The CDR3 spans 13 residues. CDR3 amino acids: CASTQGFPYEQYF. CDR3 nucleotides: TGTGCCAGTACCCAGGGATTCCCCTACGAGCAGTACTTC.

This clone was recorded only once. This sequence joins TRBV7-6 and TRBJ2-2; D is possibly TRBD1 (6 bases). In germline, CDR1 is SGHVS, CDR2 FNYEAQ. The V gene lost 1 base and the J gene lost 2 bases, with 14 bases spanning the gap. The CDR3 totals 17 residues. DNA for the CDR3: TGTGCCAGCAGCTTAGTGATAGGGGGTTTTAACACCGGGGAGCTGTTTTTT. As protein: CASSLVIGGFNTGELFF.

This chain joins TRBV4-2 and TRBJ1-5; a possible D gene is TRBD1 (6 bases). CDR3 length: 19 amino acids. Germline V gene data show CDR1 as LGHNA and CDR2 as YNFKEQ. Trimming left V 0 bases short and J 1 base short, with 19 bases between. The CDR3 nucleotides are TGTGCCAGCAGCCAAGATTGGGGGGGGCTGGGAGGAAGCAATCAGCCCCAGCATTTT. This encodes CASSQDWGGLGGSNQPQHF.

This clone was counted once. The chain carries TRBV21-1 and TRBJ2-3; no DNA check was done on the table's D call, TRBD2. TRBV21-1 is a known pseudogene. The CDR3 has 17 amino acids. CDR3 nucleotide sequence: TGTGCCAGCAGCAGGGGGAACCCGGGACTAGCAACAGATACGCAGTATTTT. It yields the protein CASSRGNPGLATDTQYF.

The rearrangement joins TRBV4-3 to TRBJ2-7; 11 bases are shared with TRBD2. Germline CDR1 LGHNA, CDR2 YSLEER. The junction had 8 bases not matched to a gene; V was cut back by 0 bases and J by 4 bases. The CDR3 length is 17 residues. In DNA form, the CDR3 reads TGCGCCAGCAGCCAAGATCGTCTCGGGACTAGCGGATACGAGCAGTACTTC. Residues: CASSQDRLGTSGYEQYF.

This chain links TRBV19 with TRBJ2-4; TRBD2 matches 7 bases. In germline, CDR1 is LNHDA, CDR2 SQIVND (reference sequence). This CDR3 is 13 amino acids long. V lost 10 bases to trimming and J lost 3 bases; unmatched junction nucleotides: 6. The CDR3 region has the DNA TGTGCCACCACGGGGGGAAGCAAAAACATTCAGTACTTC. Its translation: CATTGGSKNIQYF.

J is TRBJ2-7 and V is TRBV19; 7 nucleotides line up with TRBD2. The CDR3 is 14 amino acids. Germline trimming cut 3 bases from V and 1 base from J; bases unmatched to any gene: 3. CDR1 and CDR2 from the germline V gene are LNHDA and SQIVND (reference sequence). The chain's CDR3 is CASSIERGSYEQYF. CDR3 DNA: TGTGCCAGTAGTATCGAGCGGGGATCCTACGAGCAGTACTTC.

This clone showed up just a few times. V usage is TRBV6-5 and J usage is TRBJ1-4; TRBD1 matches at 8 bases. The V segment lost 3 bases and the J segment 8 bases; nucleotides outside the gene matches: 5. The CDR3 runs to 14 residues. Germline CDR1 reads MNHEY; CDR2 reads SVGAGI. The CDR3 nucleotides read TGTGCCAGCAGTTATGACAGGGGAAGGGAAAAACTGTTTTTT. It is translated as CASSYDRGREKLFF.

With regard to this clone: Other nucleotide sequences from this sample produce the same CDR3. The chain has TRBV18 and TRBJ1-1; 7 bases are shared with TRBD1. Trimming removed 1 base from V and 5 bases from J; junction bases left unmatched: 4. In germline, CDR1 is KGHSH, CDR2 LQKENI. CDR3 length: 14 amino acids. The CDR3 here is CASSPQGADTEAFF. The CDR3, as DNA: TGTGCCAGCTCACCACAGGGGGCGGATACTGAAGCTTTCTTT.

V is TRBV5-1 and J is TRBJ2-1; the match to TRBD2 covers 12 bases. V lost 3 bases, J lost 0 bases, and 4 bases stayed unmatched. Per germline, CDR1 SGHRS and CDR2 YFSETQ. The CDR3 spans 17 residues. CDR3 coding DNA: TGCGCCAGCAGCTGGCTAGCGGGGGGGAGCTCCTACAATGAGCAGTTCTTC. It translates to CASSWLAGGSSYNEQFF.

The chain couples TRBV4-3 to TRBJ1-4; 8 positions agree with TRBD1. Germline V CDR1 and CDR2: LGHNA, YSLEER. The V gene end was trimmed by 1 base and the J gene end by 7 bases; junction bases not matched to a gene: 8. The CDR3 totals 16 residues. The DNA of the CDR3 is TGCGCCAGCAGCCAAGGGACAAGGACAGGGTTTGAAAAACTGTTTTTT. As protein: CASSQGTRTGFEKLFF.

This chain connects TRBV5-4 to TRBJ2-2; D may be TRBD1 (5 bases). The V gene lost 0 bases and the J gene lost 2 bases, with 8 bases spanning the gap. Germline V gene lookup returns CDR1 SGHNT and CDR2 YYREEE (reference sequence). This CDR3 has 15 residues. CDR3 in amino acids: CASSLDRINTGELFF. The CDR3, as DNA: TGTGCCAGCAGCTTGGACAGGATAAACACCGGGGAGCTGTTTTTT.